This T cell receptor beta chain was recovered during a study of shared clonotypes between healthy human individuals. A remark on this clone: The antigen is unknown.

This table comes from immunoSEQ multiplex PCR, and its TCRdb copy is limited to in-frame clones, with some not included. The table has approximately 320,000 clones, 80% to 90% seen once. Study-level findings and limits: Among non-shared clonotypes, generation probabilities were lower than among those shared by all four donors.

Each of the donors was a healthy adult who was HIV-negative and had not had a recent acute infection or vaccination. The source is a young man in good health. Sequenced: memory CD8+ T cells sorted from blood. The subset is: CD45RO+ cells pooled with CCR7-negative TemRA cells.

In nucleotides, the CDR3 is TGTGCCAGCGCTAGCAGGCGCACAGATACGCAGTATTTT. Protein product: CASASRRTDTQYF. The chain links TRBV7-6 to TRBJ2-3, with a possible D match to TRBD2 (5 bases). This CDR3 is built from 13 residues. Germline V gene data show CDR1 as SGHVS and CDR2 as FNYEAQ. With 8 bases removed from V and 1 base from J, the gap between germline ends came to 10 bases.